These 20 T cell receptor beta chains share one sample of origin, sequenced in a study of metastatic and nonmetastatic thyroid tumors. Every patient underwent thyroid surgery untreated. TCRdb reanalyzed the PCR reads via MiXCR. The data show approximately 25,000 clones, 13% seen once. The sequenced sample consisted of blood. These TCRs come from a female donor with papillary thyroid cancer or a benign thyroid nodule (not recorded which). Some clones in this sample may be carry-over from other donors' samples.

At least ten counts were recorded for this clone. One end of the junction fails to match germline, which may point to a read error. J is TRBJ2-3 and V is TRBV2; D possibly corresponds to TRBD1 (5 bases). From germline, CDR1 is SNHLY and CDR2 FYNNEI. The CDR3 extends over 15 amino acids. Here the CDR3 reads CAGSEGVIGTDTQYF. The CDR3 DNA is TGTGCCGGCAGTGAAGGGGTGATCGGCACAGATACGCAGTATTTT.

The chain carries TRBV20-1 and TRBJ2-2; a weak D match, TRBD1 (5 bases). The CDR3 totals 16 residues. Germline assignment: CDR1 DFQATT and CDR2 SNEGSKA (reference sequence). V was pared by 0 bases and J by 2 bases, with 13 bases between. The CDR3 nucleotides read TGCAGTGCTAGAGATCTGACAGATCCCAACACCGGGGAGCTGTTTTTT. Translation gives CSARDLTDPNTGELFF.

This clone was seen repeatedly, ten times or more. The CDR3 here is CATSVGRNPMGEQFF. CDR3 nucleotides: TGTGCCACCAGTGTTGGTAGGAACCCAATGGGTGAGCAGTTCTTC. The chain joins TRBV24-1 to TRBJ2-1; no reliable D call. CDR3 length: 15 amino acids. Germline V gene data show CDR1 as KGHDR and CDR2 as SFDVKD. V lost 5 bases, J lost 9 bases, and 19 bases lay in between.

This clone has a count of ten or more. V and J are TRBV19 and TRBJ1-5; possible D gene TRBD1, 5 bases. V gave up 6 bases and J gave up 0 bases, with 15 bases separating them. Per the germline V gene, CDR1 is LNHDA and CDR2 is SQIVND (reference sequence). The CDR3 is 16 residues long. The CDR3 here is CASSPPGRDSNQPQHF. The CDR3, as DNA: TGTGCCAGTAGCCCCCCGGGACGGGATAGCAATCAGCCCCAGCATTTT.

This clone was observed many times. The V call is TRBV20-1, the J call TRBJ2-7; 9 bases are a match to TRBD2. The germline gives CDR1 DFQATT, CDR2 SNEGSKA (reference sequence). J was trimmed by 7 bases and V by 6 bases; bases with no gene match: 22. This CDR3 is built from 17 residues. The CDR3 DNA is TGCAGTGCCCGGGGACTAGCTAAGAGGAGGAGTGGTTGGGAGCAGTACTTC. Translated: CSARGLAKRRSGWEQYF.

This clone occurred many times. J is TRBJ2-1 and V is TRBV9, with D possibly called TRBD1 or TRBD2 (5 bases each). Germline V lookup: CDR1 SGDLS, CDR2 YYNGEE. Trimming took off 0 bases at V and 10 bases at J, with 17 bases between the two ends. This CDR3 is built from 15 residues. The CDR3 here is CASSVVGDGRTEQFF. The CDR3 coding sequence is TGTGCCAGCAGCGTAGTCGGGGACGGACGGACAGAGCAGTTCTTC.

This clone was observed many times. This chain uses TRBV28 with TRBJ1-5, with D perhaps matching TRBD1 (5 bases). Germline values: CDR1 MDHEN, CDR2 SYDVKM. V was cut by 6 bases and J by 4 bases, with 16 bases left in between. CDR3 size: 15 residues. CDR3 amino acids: CASSLVEGTNQPQHF. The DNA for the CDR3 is TGTGCCAGCAGCCTCGTGGAGGGGACTAATCAGCCCCAGCATTTT.

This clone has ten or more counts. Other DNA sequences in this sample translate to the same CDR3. CDR3: CASSQIGLRQFF. The CDR3 DNA reads TGCGCCAGCAGCCAGATCGGACTACGGCAGTTCTTC. The rearrangement links TRBV4-1 to TRBJ2-1, with D maybe TRBD2 (6 bases). From germline, CDR1 is MGHRA and CDR2 YSYEKL. CDR3 length: 12 amino acids. V was cut by 3 bases and J by 12 bases, with 12 bases left in between.

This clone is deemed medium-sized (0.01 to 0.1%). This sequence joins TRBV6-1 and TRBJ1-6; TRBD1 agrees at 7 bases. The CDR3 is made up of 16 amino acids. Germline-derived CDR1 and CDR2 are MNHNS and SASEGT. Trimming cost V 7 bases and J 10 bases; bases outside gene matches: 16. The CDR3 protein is CASITGRGLVESPLHF. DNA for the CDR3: TGTGCCAGCATAACCGGTAGGGGGCTTGTAGAGTCACCCCTCCACTTT.

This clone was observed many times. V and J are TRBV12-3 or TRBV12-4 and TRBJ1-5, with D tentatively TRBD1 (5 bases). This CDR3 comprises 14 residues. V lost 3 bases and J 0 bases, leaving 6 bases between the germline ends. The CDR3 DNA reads TGTGCCAGCAGTTTGGGGGGTAGCAATCAGCCCCAGCATTTT. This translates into CASSLGGSNQPQHF.

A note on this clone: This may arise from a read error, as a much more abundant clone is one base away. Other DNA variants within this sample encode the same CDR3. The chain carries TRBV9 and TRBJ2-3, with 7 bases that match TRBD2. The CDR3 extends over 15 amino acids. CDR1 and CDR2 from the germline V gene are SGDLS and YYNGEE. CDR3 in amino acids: CASSPGTTSGDTQYF. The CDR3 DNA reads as TGTGCTAGCAGCCCCGGGACTACCAGCGGAGATACGCAGTATTTT.

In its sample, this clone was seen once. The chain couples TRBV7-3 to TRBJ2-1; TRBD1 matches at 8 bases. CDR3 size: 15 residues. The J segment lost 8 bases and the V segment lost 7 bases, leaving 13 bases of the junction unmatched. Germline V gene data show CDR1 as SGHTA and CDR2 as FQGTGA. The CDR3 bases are TGTGCCAGCATCCTCCTCGGACAGGGAATCTATGAGCAGTTCTTC. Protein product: CASILLGQGIYEQFF.

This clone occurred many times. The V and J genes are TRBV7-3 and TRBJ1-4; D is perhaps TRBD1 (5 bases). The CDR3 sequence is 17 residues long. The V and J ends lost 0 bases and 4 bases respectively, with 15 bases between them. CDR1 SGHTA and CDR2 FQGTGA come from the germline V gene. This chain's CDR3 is CASSLTPLGPFNEKLFF. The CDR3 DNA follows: TGTGCCAGCAGCTTAACCCCCTTGGGGCCCTTTAATGAAAAACTGTTTTTT.

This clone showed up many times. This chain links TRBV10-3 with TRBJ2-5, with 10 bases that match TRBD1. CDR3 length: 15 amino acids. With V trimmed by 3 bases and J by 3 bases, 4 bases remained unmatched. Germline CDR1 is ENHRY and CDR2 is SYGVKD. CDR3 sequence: CAISDTGQGKETQYF. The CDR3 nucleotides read TGTGCCATCAGTGATACGGGACAGGGGAAAGAGACCCAGTACTTC.

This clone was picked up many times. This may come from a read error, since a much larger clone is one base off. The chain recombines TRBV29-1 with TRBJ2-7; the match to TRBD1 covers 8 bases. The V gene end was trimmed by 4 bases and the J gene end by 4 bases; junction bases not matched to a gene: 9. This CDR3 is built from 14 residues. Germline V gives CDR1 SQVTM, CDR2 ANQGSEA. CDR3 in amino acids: CSVGGRGPWYEQYF. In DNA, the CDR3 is TGCAGCGTTGGGGGCAGGGGGCCTTGGTACGAGCAGTACTTC.

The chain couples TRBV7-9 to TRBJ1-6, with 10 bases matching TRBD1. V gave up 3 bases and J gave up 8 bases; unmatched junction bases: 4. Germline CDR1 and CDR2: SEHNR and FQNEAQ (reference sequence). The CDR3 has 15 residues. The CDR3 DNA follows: TGTGCCAGCAGCTTCTCGGGACAGGGGTATTCACCCCTCCACTTT. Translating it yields CASSFSGQGYSPLHF.

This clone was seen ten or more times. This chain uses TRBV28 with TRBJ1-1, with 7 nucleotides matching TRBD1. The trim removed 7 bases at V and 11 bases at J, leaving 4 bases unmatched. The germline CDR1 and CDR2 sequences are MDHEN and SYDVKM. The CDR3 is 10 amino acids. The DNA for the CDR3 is TGTGCCAGCATCGGGACAGTGGCTTTCTTT. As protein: CASIGTVAFF.

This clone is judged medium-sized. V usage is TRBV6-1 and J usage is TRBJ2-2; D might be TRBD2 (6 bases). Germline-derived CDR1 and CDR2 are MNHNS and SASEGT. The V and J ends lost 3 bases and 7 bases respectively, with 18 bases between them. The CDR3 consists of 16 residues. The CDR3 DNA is TGTGCCAGCAGTGACGCCTCCGGGAGAGGGGTCGGGGAGCTGTTTTTT. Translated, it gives CASSDASGRGVGELFF.

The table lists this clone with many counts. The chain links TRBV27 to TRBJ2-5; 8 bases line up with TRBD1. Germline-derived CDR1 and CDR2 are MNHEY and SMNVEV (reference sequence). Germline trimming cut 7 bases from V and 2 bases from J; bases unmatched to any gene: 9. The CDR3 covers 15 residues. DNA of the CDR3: TGTGCCAGCAACAAAGGGACAGGTGGACAAGAGACCCAGTACTTC. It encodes CASNKGTGGQETQYF.

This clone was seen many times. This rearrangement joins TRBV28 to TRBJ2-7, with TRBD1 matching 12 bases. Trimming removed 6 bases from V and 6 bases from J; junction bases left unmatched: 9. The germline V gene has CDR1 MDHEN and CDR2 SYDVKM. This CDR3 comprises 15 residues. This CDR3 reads CASSIPGQGASEQYF. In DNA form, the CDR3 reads TGTGCCAGCAGCATTCCGGGACAGGGGGCGAGCGAGCAGTACTTC. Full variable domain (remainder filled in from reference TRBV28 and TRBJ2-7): DVKVTQSSRYLVKRTGEKVFLECVQDMDHENMFWYRQDPGLGLRLIYFSYDVKMKEKGDIPEGYSVSREKKERFSLILESASTNQTSMYLCASSIPGQGASEQYFGPGTRLTVT.